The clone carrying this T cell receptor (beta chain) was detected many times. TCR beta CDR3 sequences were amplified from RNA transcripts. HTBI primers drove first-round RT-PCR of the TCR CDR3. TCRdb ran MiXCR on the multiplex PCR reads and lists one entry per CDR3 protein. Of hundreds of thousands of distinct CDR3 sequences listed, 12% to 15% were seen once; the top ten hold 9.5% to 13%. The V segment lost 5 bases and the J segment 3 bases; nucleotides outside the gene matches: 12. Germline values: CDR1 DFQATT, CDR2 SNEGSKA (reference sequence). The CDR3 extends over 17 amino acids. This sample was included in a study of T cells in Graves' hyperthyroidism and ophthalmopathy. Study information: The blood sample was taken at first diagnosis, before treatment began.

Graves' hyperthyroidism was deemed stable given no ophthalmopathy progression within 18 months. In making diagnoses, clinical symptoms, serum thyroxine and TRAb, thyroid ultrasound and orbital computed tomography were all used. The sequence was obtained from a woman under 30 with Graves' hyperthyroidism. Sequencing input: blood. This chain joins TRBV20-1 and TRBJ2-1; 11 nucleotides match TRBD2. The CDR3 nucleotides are TGCAGTGCTCCCCCTCGCGGGACTAGCGGTATCTACAATGAGCAGTTCTTC. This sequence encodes CSAPPRGTSGIYNEQFF.